The rows below give T cell receptor beta chains drawn from one sample of a study of cytomegalovirus exposure and HLA in healthy donors. Using immunoSEQ multiplex PCR, the repertoire was profiled, and TCRdb retains in-frame clones only, with some absent. Altogether approximately 190,000 clones are present, 75% to 90% being singletons, with the ten largest covering around 0.99%. What was sequenced was PBMCs. The source is a boy aged 2 to 9 in good health and CMV-seronegative. The CDR3 runs from the conserved cysteine through the conserved F or W. Fields, in order: J gene, D gene, V gene, clone size, CDR3 protein, CDR3 DNA. The D gene is left open where the match is weak. A row's size may be missing; if present it is once, few, many or a size class.

J gene: TRBJ2-3
D gene: .
V gene: TRBV7-2
clone size: .
CDR3 protein: CASSLRTSTDTQYF
CDR3 DNA: TGTGCCAGCAGTCTTCGGACTAGCACAGATACGCAGTATTTT

J gene: TRBJ2-5
D gene: TRBD2
V gene: TRBV7-8
clone size: .
CDR3 protein: CASSPGTSGGYQETQYF
CDR3 DNA: TGTGCCAGCTCACCCGGGACTAGCGGGGGATATCAAGAGACCCAGTACTTC

J gene: TRBJ1-5
D gene: .
V gene: TRBV5-1
clone size: .
CDR3 protein: CASSSGEVSAQPQHF
CDR3 DNA: TGCGCCAGCAGCTCCGGGGAGGTATCCGCTCAGCCCCAGCATTTT

J gene: TRBJ2-7
D gene: TRBD1
V gene: TRBV6-5
clone size: .
CDR3 protein: CASSYGTGGFEQYF
CDR3 DNA: TGTGCCAGCAGTTACGGGACAGGGGGCTTCGAGCAGTACTTC

J gene: TRBJ1-2
D gene: .
V gene: TRBV6-5
clone size: .
CDR3 protein: CASSHRDYYGYTF
CDR3 DNA: TGTGCCAGCAGTCACCGGGACTACTATGGCTACACCTTC

J gene: TRBJ2-7
D gene: TRBD1
V gene: TRBV7-2
clone size: .
CDR3 protein: CASKPTGGNYEQYF
CDR3 DNA: TGTGCCAGCAAGCCGACAGGGGGAAACTACGAGCAGTACTTC

J gene: TRBJ1-1
D gene: .
V gene: TRBV5-6
clone size: .
CDR3 protein: CASSLNFGQILNTEAFF
CDR3 DNA: TGTGCCAGCAGCCTAAACTTCGGACAGATCCTGAACACTGAAGCTTTCTTT

J gene: TRBJ2-1
D gene: TRBD2
V gene: TRBV6-1
clone size: .
CDR3 protein: CASSGGGVHEQFF
CDR3 DNA: TGTGCCAGCAGTGGTGGGGGGGTGCATGAGCAGTTCTTC

J gene: TRBJ2-1
D gene: .
V gene: TRBV7-8
clone size: .
CDR3 protein: CASSRELSSYNEQFF
CDR3 DNA: TGTGCCAGCAGCCGCGAGCTTAGCTCCTACAATGAGCAGTTCTTC

J gene: TRBJ1-2
D gene: .
V gene: TRBV9
clone size: .
CDR3 protein: CASSVVSGGLSGYTF
CDR3 DNA: TGTGCCAGCAGCGTAGTGTCGGGGGGGCTCTCTGGCTACACCTTC

J gene: TRBJ2-5
D gene: .
V gene: TRBV19
clone size: .
CDR3 protein: CASSIRGETQYF
CDR3 DNA: TGTGCCAGTAGTATCCGGGGAGAGACCCAGTACTTC

J gene: TRBJ2-7
D gene: .
V gene: TRBV18
clone size: .
CDR3 protein: CASSPLVTGYEQYF
CDR3 DNA: TGTGCCAGCTCGCCCCTAGTGACAGGCTACGAGCAGTACTTC

J gene: TRBJ1-1
D gene: .
V gene: TRBV9
clone size: .
CDR3 protein: CASSVVGRGTAFF
CDR3 DNA: TGTGCCAGCAGCGTAGTCGGCCGGGGAACGGCTTTCTTT

J gene: TRBJ1-4
D gene: TRBD1
V gene: TRBV4-1
clone size: .
CDR3 protein: CASSQVAGRYRDRNEKLFF
CDR3 DNA: TGCGCCAGCAGCCAAGTAGCTGGACGGTACCGGGACAGAAATGAAAAACTGTTTTTT

J gene: TRBJ2-7
D gene: .
V gene: TRBV21-1
clone size: few
CDR3 protein: CASSNRPQGGSYEQYF
CDR3 DNA: TGTGCCAGCAGCAATAGGCCACAAGGGGGTTCCTACGAGCAGTACTTC

J gene: TRBJ2-7
D gene: .
V gene: TRBV7-9
clone size: .
CDR3 protein: CASRLGQRYEQYF
CDR3 DNA: TGTGCCAGCAGACTAGGACAGCGCTACGAGCAGTACTTC

J gene: TRBJ2-7
D gene: TRBD1
V gene: TRBV11-2
clone size: .
CDR3 protein: CASSFPGQGSNEQYF
CDR3 DNA: TGTGCCAGCAGCTTCCCCGGACAGGGTTCCAACGAGCAGTACTTC

J gene: TRBJ2-2
D gene: TRBD2
V gene: TRBV28
clone size: .
CDR3 protein: CASSLGGEELFF
CDR3 DNA: TGTGCCAGCAGTTTAGGGGGGGAGGAGCTGTTTTTT

J gene: TRBJ2-7
D gene: .
V gene: TRBV4-2
clone size: .
CDR3 protein: CASSQDDGSSYEQYF
CDR3 DNA: TGTGCCAGCAGCCAAGACGACGGGAGCTCCTACGAGCAGTACTTC

J gene: TRBJ2-5
D gene: .
V gene: TRBV5-1
clone size: .
CDR3 protein: CASSLRQVQETQYF
CDR3 DNA: TGCGCCAGCAGCTTACGACAGGTACAAGAGACCCAGTACTTC

J gene: TRBJ2-7
D gene: TRBD2
V gene: TRBV13
clone size: .
CDR3 protein: CASSSEREGRYEQYF
CDR3 DNA: TGCGCCAGCAGCTCCGAACGGGAGGGACGCTACGAGCAGTACTTC

J gene: TRBJ2-1
D gene: TRBD2
V gene: TRBV30
clone size: .
CDR3 protein: CAWTPGGYNEQFF
CDR3 DNA: TGTGCCTGGACACCGGGGGGCTACAATGAGCAGTTCTTC

J gene: TRBJ1-6
D gene: TRBD1
V gene: TRBV7-3
clone size: few
CDR3 protein: CASSSQGGSSRLHF
CDR3 DNA: TGTGCCAGCAGCTCCCAGGGGGGTAGCAGTCGCCTCCACTTT

J gene: TRBJ1-4
D gene: .
V gene: TRBV19
clone size: .
CDR3 protein: CASSGGGTGKLFF
CDR3 DNA: TGTGCCAGTAGTGGCGGGGGCACGGGAAAACTGTTTTTT

J gene: TRBJ1-1
D gene: .
V gene: TRBV7-9
clone size: .
CDR3 protein: CASSLGTENTEAFF
CDR3 DNA: TGTGCCAGCAGCTTAGGGACTGAGAACACTGAAGCTTTCTTT

J gene: TRBJ1-1
D gene: TRBD1
V gene: TRBV23-1
clone size: once
CDR3 protein: CASSPFRTGVELVAEAFF
CDR3 DNA: TGCGCCAGCAGTCCGTTCCGGACAGGGGTGGAACTTGTGGCTGAAGCTTTCTTT

J gene: TRBJ2-1
D gene: .
V gene: TRBV6-6
clone size: .
CDR3 protein: CASSHRDTYNEQFF
CDR3 DNA: TGTGCCAGCAGTCACCGGGACACCTACAATGAGCAGTTCTTC

J gene: TRBJ1-1
D gene: .
V gene: TRBV28
clone size: .
CDR3 protein: CASSLIRGRGTEAFF
CDR3 DNA: TGTGCCAGCAGTTTAATCCGGGGTCGGGGCACTGAAGCTTTCTTT

J gene: TRBJ2-7
D gene: .
V gene: TRBV27
clone size: .
CDR3 protein: CASTTGRGEQYF
CDR3 DNA: TGTGCCAGCACCACCGGTCGGGGCGAGCAGTACTTC

J gene: TRBJ1-2
D gene: .
V gene: TRBV27
clone size: .
CDR3 protein: CASSPPDSVYGYTF
CDR3 DNA: TGTGCCAGCAGTCCACCGGACAGTGTCTATGGCTACACCTTC

J gene: TRBJ2-1
D gene: .
V gene: TRBV28
clone size: .
CDR3 protein: CASSRTAGREQFF
CDR3 DNA: TGTGCCAGCAGTCGAACCGCAGGGCGAGAGCAGTTCTTC

J gene: TRBJ1-1
D gene: TRBD1
V gene: TRBV10-3
clone size: .
CDR3 protein: CAISGQGLTEAFF
CDR3 DNA: TGTGCCATCAGTGGACAGGGACTCACTGAAGCTTTCTTT

J gene: TRBJ1-2
D gene: TRBD1
V gene: TRBV5-4
clone size: .
CDR3 protein: CASSLRDRSNYGYTF
CDR3 DNA: TGTGCCAGCAGCTTAAGGGACAGATCTAACTATGGCTACACCTTC

J gene: TRBJ1-4
D gene: .
V gene: TRBV2
clone size: .
CDR3 protein: CASSEQGVHNEKLFF
CDR3 DNA: TGTGCCAGCAGTGAACAGGGCGTTCATAATGAAAAACTGTTTTTT

J gene: TRBJ2-7
D gene: .
V gene: TRBV5-1
clone size: .
CDR3 protein: CASSLRDTGYEQYF
CDR3 DNA: TGCGCCAGCAGCTTGAGGGACACGGGCTACGAGCAGTACTTC

J gene: TRBJ1-2
D gene: .
V gene: TRBV28
clone size: .
CDR3 protein: CVRDGYTF
CDR3 DNA: TGTGTTCGGGATGGCTACACCTTC

J gene: TRBJ2-7
D gene: TRBD2
V gene: TRBV5-6
clone size: .
CDR3 protein: CASSWGGRPTYEQYF
CDR3 DNA: TGTGCCAGCAGCTGGGGGGGAAGACCTACCTACGAGCAGTACTTC

J gene: TRBJ1-2
D gene: TRBD1
V gene: TRBV10-3
clone size: .
CDR3 protein: CAISHDRAPNYGYTF
CDR3 DNA: TGTGCCATCAGTCATGACAGGGCCCCTAACTATGGCTACACCTTC

J gene: TRBJ2-7
D gene: .
V gene: TRBV5-1
clone size: .
CDR3 protein: CASSLGRGSESYEQYF
CDR3 DNA: TGCGCCAGCAGCTTGGGGAGAGGAAGCGAATCCTACGAGCAGTACTTC